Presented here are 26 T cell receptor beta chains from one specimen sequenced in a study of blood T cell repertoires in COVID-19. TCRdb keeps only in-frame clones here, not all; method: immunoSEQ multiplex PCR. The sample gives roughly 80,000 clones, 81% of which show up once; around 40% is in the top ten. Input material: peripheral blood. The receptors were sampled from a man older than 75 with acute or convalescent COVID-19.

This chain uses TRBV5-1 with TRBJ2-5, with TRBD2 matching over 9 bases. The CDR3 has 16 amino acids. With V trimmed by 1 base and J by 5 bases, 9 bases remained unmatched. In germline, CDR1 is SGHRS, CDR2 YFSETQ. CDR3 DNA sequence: TGCGCCAGCAGCTTGTCCGCGGGAGGGTTAGGGGAGACCCAGTACTTC. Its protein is CASSLSAGGLGETQYF.

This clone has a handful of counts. The CDR3 DNA is TGTGCCAGCTTATTTCCATCTCAGGGGAACTATGGCTACACCTTC. This translates into CASLFPSQGNYGYTF. The V call is TRBV7-9, the J call TRBJ1-2; a weak D match, TRBD1 (6 bases). The CDR3 has 15 amino acids. Germline CDR1 SEHNR, CDR2 FQNEAQ (reference sequence). The germline V and J ends were trimmed by 8 bases and 2 bases, with 18 bases remaining between them. The whole variable domain, filled in from reference TRBV7-9 and TRBJ1-2, reads DTGVSQNPRHKITKRGQNVTFRCDPISEHNRLYWYRQTLGQGPEFLTYFQNEAQLEKSRLLSDRFSAERPKGSFSTLEIQRTEQGDSAMYLCASLFPSQGNYGYTFGSGTRLTVV.

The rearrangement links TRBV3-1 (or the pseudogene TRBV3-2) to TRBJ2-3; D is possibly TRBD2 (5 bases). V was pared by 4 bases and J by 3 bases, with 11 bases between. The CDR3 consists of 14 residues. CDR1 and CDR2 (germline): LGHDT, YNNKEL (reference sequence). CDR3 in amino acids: CASSLGRGTDTQYF. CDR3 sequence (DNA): TGTGCCAGCAGCCTAGGGAGAGGGACAGATACGCAGTATTTT.

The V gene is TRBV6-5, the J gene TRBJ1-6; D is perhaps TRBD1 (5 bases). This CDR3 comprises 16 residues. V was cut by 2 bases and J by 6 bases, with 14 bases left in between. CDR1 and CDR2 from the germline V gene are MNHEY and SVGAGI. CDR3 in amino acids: CASSYGRGGVNSPLHF. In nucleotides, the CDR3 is TGTGCCAGCAGTTACGGCCGGGGAGGGGTTAATTCACCCCTCCACTTT.

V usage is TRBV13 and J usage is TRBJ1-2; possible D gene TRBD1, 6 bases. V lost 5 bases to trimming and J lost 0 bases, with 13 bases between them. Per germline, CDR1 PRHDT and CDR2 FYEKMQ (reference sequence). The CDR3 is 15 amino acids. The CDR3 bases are TGTGCCAGCAGCCTACCAGGGGTAGCTAACTATGGCTACACCTTC. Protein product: CASSLPGVANYGYTF.

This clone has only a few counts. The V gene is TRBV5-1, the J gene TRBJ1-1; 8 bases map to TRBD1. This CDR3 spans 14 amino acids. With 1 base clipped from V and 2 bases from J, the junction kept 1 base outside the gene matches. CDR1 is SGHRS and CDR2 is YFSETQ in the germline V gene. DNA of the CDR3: TGCGCCAGCAGCTTGCAGGGGGCCAACACTGAAGCTTTCTTT. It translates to CASSLQGANTEAFF. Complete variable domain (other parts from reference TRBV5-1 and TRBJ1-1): KAGVTQTPRYLIKTRGQQVTLSCSPISGHRSVSWYQQTPGQGLQFLFEYFSETQRNKGNFPGRFSGRQFSNSRSEMNVSTLELGDSALYLCASSLQGANTEAFFGQGTRLTVV.

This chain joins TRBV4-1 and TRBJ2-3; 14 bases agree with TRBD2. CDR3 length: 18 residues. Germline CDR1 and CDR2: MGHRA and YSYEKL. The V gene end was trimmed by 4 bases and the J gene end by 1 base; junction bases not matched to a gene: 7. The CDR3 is CASSLGTSGSFGTDTQYF. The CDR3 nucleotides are TGCGCCAGCAGCCTAGGGACTAGCGGGAGCTTCGGCACAGATACGCAGTATTTT.

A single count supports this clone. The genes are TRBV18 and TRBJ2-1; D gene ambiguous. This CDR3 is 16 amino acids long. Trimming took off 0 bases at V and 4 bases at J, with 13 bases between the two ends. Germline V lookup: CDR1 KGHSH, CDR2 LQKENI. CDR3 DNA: TGTGCCAGCTCACCACCGAACTCTCCAGGATACAATGAGCAGTTCTTC. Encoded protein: CASSPPNSPGYNEQFF.

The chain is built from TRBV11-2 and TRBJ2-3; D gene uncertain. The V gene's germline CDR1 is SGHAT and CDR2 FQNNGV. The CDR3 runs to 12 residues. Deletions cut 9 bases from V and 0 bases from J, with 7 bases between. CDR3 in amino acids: CASGRSTDTQYF. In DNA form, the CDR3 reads TGTGCCAGTGGTCGGAGCACAGATACGCAGTATTTT.

The DNA of the CDR3 is TGTGCCAGCAGCTTATCCGGGGTCAACACTGAAGCTTTCTTT. This encodes CASSLSGVNTEAFF. The chain employs TRBV11-3 and TRBJ1-1, with no clear D. The CDR3 has 14 amino acids. Per germline, CDR1 SGHNT and CDR2 YENEEA. V lost 2 bases to trimming and J lost 2 bases, with 9 bases between them.

CDR3: CASSWTGNSMNTEAFF. CDR3 bases: TGCGCCAGCAGCTGGACAGGGAATAGTATGAACACTGAAGCTTTCTTT. The chain employs TRBV5-1 and TRBJ1-1, with 8 nucleotides matching TRBD1. CDR3 length equals 16 residues. CDR1 is SGHRS and CDR2 is YFSETQ in the germline V gene. With V trimmed by 3 bases and J by 0 bases, 7 bases remained unmatched.

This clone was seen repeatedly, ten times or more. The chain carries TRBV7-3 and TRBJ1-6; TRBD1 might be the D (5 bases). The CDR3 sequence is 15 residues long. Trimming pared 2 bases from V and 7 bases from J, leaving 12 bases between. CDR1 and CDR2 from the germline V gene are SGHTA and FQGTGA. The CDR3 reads CASSLGGDPNSPLHF. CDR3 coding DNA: TGTGCCAGCAGCTTAGGGGGGGACCCAAATTCACCCCTCCACTTT.

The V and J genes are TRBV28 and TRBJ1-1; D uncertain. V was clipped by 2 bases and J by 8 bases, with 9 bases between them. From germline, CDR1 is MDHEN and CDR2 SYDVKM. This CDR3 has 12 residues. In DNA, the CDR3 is TGTGCCAGCAGTTTAATCATGAGGGAAGCTTTCTTT. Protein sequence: CASSLIMREAFF.

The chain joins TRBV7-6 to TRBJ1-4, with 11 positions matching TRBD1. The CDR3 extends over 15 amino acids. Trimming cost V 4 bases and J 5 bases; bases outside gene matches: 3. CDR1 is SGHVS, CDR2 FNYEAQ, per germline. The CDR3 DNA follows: TGTGCCAGCAGCTCCGGGACAGGGGGGAATGAAAAACTGTTTTTT. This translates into CASSSGTGGNEKLFF.

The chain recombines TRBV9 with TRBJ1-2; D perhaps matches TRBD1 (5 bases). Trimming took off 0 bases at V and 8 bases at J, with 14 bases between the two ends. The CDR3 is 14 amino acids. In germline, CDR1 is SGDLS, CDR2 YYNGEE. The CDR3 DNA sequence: TGTGCCAGCAGCGTAGACGGACACTCCCGGGGCTACACCTTC. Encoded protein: CASSVDGHSRGYTF.

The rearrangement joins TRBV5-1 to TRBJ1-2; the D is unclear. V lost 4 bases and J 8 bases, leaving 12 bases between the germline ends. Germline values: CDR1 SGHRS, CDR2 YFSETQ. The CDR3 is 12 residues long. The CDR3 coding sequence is TGCGCCAGCAGCCGTGACAAATCCGGCTACACCTTC. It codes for CASSRDKSGYTF.

The CDR3 reads CASSAGDPRPRFF. CDR3 coding DNA: TGCGCCAGCAGTGCAGGGGACCCAAGACCGAGGTTCTTT. This chain uses TRBV10-2 with TRBJ1-1; a possible D gene is TRBD1 (6 bases). CDR3 length equals 13 residues. Trimming stripped 4 bases from V and 14 bases from J, with 20 bases between. Germline assignment: CDR1 WSHSY and CDR2 SAAADI.

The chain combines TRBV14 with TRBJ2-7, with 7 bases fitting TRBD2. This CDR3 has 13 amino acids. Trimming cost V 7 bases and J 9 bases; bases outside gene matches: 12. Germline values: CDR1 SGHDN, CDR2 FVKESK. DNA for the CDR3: TGTGCCAGCACCTCTCCGATGGGCGGGAGGCAGTACTTC. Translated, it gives CASTSPMGGRQYF.

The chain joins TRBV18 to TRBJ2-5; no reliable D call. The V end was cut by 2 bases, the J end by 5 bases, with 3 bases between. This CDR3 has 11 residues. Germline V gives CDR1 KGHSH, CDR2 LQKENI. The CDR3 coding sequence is TGTGCCAGCTCACCAAGCGAGACCCAGTACTTC. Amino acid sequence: CASSPSETQYF.

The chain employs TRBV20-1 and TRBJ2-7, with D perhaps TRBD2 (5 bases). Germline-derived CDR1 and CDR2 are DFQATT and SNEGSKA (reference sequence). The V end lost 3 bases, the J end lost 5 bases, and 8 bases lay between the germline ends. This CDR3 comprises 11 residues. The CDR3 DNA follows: TGCAGTGCTAGTTCCGGGGACGAGCAGTACTTC. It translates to CSASSGDEQYF.

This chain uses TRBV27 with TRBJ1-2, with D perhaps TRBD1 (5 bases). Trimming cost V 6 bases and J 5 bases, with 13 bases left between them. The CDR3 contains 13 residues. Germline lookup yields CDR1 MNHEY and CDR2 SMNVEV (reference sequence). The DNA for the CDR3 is TGTGCCAGCAGGCAGGGCGGAATGTATGGCTACACCTTC. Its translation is CASRQGGMYGYTF.

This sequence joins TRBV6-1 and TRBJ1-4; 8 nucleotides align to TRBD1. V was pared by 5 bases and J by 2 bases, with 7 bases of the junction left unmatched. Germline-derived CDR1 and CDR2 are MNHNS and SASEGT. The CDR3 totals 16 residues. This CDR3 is CASSKGQGPTNEKLFF. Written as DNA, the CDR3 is TGTGCCAGCAGTAAAGGACAGGGACCGACTAATGAAAAACTGTTTTTT.

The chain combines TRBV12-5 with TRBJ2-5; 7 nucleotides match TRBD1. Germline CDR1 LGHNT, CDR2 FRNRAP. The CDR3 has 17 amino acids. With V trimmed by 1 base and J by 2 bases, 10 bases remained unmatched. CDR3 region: CASGLAGSGQRQETQYF. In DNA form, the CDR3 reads TGTGCTAGTGGTTTGGCGGGCTCGGGACAGCGACAAGAGACCCAGTACTTC.

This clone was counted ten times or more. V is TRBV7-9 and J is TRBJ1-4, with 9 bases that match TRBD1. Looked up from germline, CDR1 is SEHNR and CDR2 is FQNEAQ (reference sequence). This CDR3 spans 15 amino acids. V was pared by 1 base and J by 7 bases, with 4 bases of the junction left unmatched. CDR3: CASSLVPQGAEKLFF. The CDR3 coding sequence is TGTGCCAGCAGCTTAGTTCCACAGGGGGCTGAAAAACTGTTTTTT.

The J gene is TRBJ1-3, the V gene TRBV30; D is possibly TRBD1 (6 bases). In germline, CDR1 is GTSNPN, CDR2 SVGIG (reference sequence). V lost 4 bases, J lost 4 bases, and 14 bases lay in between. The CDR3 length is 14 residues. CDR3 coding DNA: TGTGCCTGGAAGAGGACAGCAGCCGGAAACACCATATATTTT. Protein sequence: CAWKRTAAGNTIYF.

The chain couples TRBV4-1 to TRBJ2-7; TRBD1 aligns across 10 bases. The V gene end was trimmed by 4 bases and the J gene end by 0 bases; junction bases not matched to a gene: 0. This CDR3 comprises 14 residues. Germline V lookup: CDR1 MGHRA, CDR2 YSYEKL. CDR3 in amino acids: CASSRTGGSYEQYF. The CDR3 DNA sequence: TGCGCCAGCAGCCGGACAGGGGGCTCCTACGAGCAGTACTTC.